This T cell receptor (beta chain) originates from a study of cytomegalovirus exposure and HLA in healthy donors. Findings and limits, study-wide: Altogether, 160 or so TCR beta chains were recorded as cytomegalovirus-associated. Later analysis placed DRB1 highest and HLA-C lowest in TCR association rates, which differed by HLA locus. A previous analysis found most TCR beta V segments productive roughly 87% or roughly 30% of the time. Reports indicated that the classifier achieved high specificity and sensitivity in diagnosing cytomegalovirus status.

CDR3 length equals 13 residues. Trimming cost V 4 bases and J 1 base; bases outside gene matches: 2. CDR1 and CDR2 from the germline V gene are SGHNT and YYREEE (reference sequence). PCR used 60 Vbeta primers and 13 Jbeta primers. TCRdb's copy holds only in-frame clones and misses some; the assay was immunoSEQ multiplex PCR. The sample yields about 170,000 clones, approximately 81% seen once. The table lists this clone with a few counts. No antigen is known for it. Different DNA sequences within this sample yield the same CDR3. The specimen was PBMCs. The TCR comes from a woman aged 50 to 65 in good health and CMV-seronegative. The chain uses TRBV5-4 and TRBJ2-7, with 7 bases matching TRBD1. The CDR3 loop reads CASSPGQSYEQYF. The CDR3, as DNA: TGTGCCAGCAGCCCGGGACAGTCCTACGAGCAGTACTTC.